This T cell receptor (beta chain) was recorded in a study of blood T cell repertoires in COVID-19 (TCRdb year 2020). Broadly, across the study: Collaborator samples came from the United States, Italy and Spain and covered acute and convalescent phases of COVID-19. The repertoires were made available in a free public database intended to serve as a resource for research on the immune response to SARS-CoV-2. The dataset comprised deeply sampled blood TCRbeta repertoires from subjects exposed to, actively infected with, or recovered from COVID-19. The samples were drawn from two sources: the first 160 participants of the ongoing ImmuneRACE study, and 1,200 or so subjects contributed by 6 global collaborators. Nearly every sample came with metadata listing a de-identified subject ID, COVID-19 status, age in years and sex. The material from the prospective study consisted of cDNA or gDNA derived from T cells, B-cell-depleted T cells, or PBMCs. Where available, HLA class I and class II types were taken from metadata supplied by the sample provider and were not determined by assay-based typing.

The paper as a whole reports these results and caveats: The quantity of clinical and demographic metadata differed by source and by participant and was supplied without curation.

Whole blood was collected in K2EDTA tubes by collaborating institutions according to the institutions' own protocols. For TCRbeta analysis, collaborators shipped samples as frozen whole blood, isolated PBMCs, or DNA extracted from either of those sample types. A remark on this clone: What antigen it recognizes has not been identified. Base quality data are lacking; no much larger clone is found one base away.

The CDR3 measures 14 amino acids from cysteine to phenylalanine. The read is trimmed to its CDR3 DNA, 42 bases read in frame from base 1. CDR1 and CDR2 are drawn from the germline V gene: SGHRS, YFSETQ. V has 0 bases trimmed and J has 6 bases trimmed; junction bases matching no gene number 5. TCRbeta CDR3 regions were amplified from genomic DNA using the immunoSEQ Assay, a bias-controlled multiplex PCR. In the paper's pipeline: Within the assay, amplification of reference gene primers was used to estimate how many nucleated cells each sample contained. To quantify the absolute abundance of each unique TCRbeta CDR3 rearrangement, sequence reads were collapsed and filtered. For each sample, productive Simpson clonality was calculated as the square root of Simpson's diversity index across productive rearrangements. TCRdb re-hosts the immuneACCESS table, in-frame sequences only. Its copies lack some clones; in the studies checked, an unresolved V gene accounts for under half of them, and the cause for the rest is not known. V, J and clone size are those of that table, while D and trimming were read from the DNA. The sample table holds 120,000 to 150,000 clones, of which approximately 90% were seen once. Together, the top ten hold 1.5% to 2% of the sample.

Input material: peripheral blood. This TCR derives from a human donor in a cohort sampled during active COVID-19. The chain is assembled from TRBV5-1 and TRBJ1-2, with TRBD1 matching 7 junction bases. This receptor has the CDR3 CASSLVQGKNGYTF. The nucleotides are TGCGCCAGCAGCTTGGTACAGGGGAAGAATGGCTACACCTTC. This CDR3, with the reference TRBV5-1 and TRBJ1-2 proteins standing in past its ends, gives the full variable domain KAGVTQTPRYLIKTRGQQVTLSCSPISGHRSVSWYQQTPGQGLQFLFEYFSETQRNKGNFPGRFSGRQFSNSRSEMNVSTLELGDSALYLCASSLVQGKNGYTFGSGTRLTVV.